This entry concerns a single T cell receptor (beta chain). This entry belongs to a study of blood T cell repertoires in COVID-19. Study at large: Sources were T cells, B-cell-depleted T cells, or PBMCs; the material itself was cDNA or gDNA.

In the original analysis: From reference gene primer amplification, estimates of nucleated cell counts were derived. Libraries were prepared by immunoSEQ multiplex PCR; TCRdb keeps only in-frame clonotypes and omits some of them. D and trimming were read from the DNA, whereas the V and J calls and clone size are those reported in that table. The repertoire has around 620,000 clones, just under 90% of them found once; the top ten carry roughly 0.25%. Trimming took 9 bases from V and 0 from J, leaving 11 bases between them. The CDR3 has 13 residues. CDR1 is KGHSH, CDR2 LQKENI, per germline. The V gene is TRBV18, the J gene TRBJ1-1, with D perhaps matching TRBD1 (6 bases). The sequencing input was peripheral blood. This receptor was identified in a woman between 18 and 29 years old with acute or convalescent COVID-19. The CDR3: CASQGTMNTEAFF. In DNA, the CDR3 is TGTGCCAGTCAGGGGACGATGAACACTGAAGCTTTCTTT.